Following are 25 T cell receptor beta chains from one sample sequenced in a study of T cell responses to AZD1222 COVID-19 vaccine (dated by TCRdb to about 2021). The library was produced with the immunoSEQ multiplex PCR assay. TCRdb's version of the immuneACCESS table is confined to in-frame rearrangements and falls short of the full clone set. An unresolved V gene accounts for under half of the shortfall where checked; the remainder is of unknown origin. In this sample the table shows 90,000 to 120,000 clones, 87% of which occur a single time. Approximately 4.3% of the sample comes from the top ten. According to the study, the label for this sample's time point signals: baseline before first vaccination. Specimen: peripheral blood, collected on day 0 of AZD1222 vaccination. These receptor sequences come from an adult in good health.

This clone was found once. The chain combines TRBV6-5 with TRBJ1-2; D gene unclear. The V end lost 2 bases, the J end lost 0 bases, and 7 bases lay between the germline ends. The V gene's germline CDR1 is MNHEY and CDR2 SVGAGI. The CDR3 has 14 amino acids. CDR3 region: CASSYGAANYGYTF. The CDR3 nucleotides read TGTGCCAGCAGTTACGGCGCCGCTAACTATGGCTACACCTTC.

The chain recombines TRBV6-2 or TRBV6-3 with TRBJ2-2; D gene unclear. Germline CDR1 MNHEY, CDR2 SVGEGT. This CDR3 region has 14 residues. V dropped 6 bases and J dropped 3 bases, with 11 bases sitting between them. In nucleotides, the CDR3 is TGTGCCAGCAGCTTTCCCCTTGACACCGGGGAGCTGTTTTTT. Amino acid sequence: CASSFPLDTGELFF.

The gene calls are TRBV18 and TRBJ1-4; D is uncertain. With 3 bases removed from V and 8 bases from J, the gap between germline ends came to 13 bases. CDR3 length equals 14 residues. The V gene's germline CDR1 is KGHSH and CDR2 LQKENI. The CDR3 loop is CASSPSGRREKLFF. The CDR3 DNA follows: TGTGCCAGCTCACCCTCCGGAAGAAGAGAAAAACTGTTTTTT.

This clone was seen once. The CDR3, as DNA: TGCGCCAGCAGGCTGGGACAGGTCGACAATGAGCAGTTCTTC. This translates into CASRLGQVDNEQFF. The chain has TRBV5-1 and TRBJ2-1, with TRBD1 identical over 8 bases. V trimming: 5 bases; J trimming: 5 bases; junction bases outside the gene matches: 6. This CDR3 has 14 amino acids. Germline CDR1 reads SGHRS; CDR2 reads YFSETQ.

The chain combines TRBV28 with TRBJ1-2; weak D call: TRBD1 (5 bases). This CDR3 region has 13 residues. V lost 5 bases, J lost 2 bases, and 9 bases lay in between. From germline, CDR1 is MDHEN and CDR2 SYDVKM. CDR3 amino acids: CASSLRVNYGYTF. CDR3 nucleotide sequence: TGTGCCAGCAGTCTCAGGGTGAACTATGGCTACACCTTC.

The chain recombines TRBV4-1 with TRBJ2-5; TRBD2 matches 8 bases. Germline assignment: CDR1 MGHRA and CDR2 YSYEKL. The CDR3 length is 16 residues. Trimming cost V 4 bases and J 5 bases; bases outside gene matches: 12. CDR3 residues: CASSLRPSEREETQYF. CDR3 sequence (DNA): TGCGCCAGCAGCCTCCGCCCTTCGGAGCGGGAGGAGACCCAGTACTTC.

The V call is TRBV4-1, the J call TRBJ1-1; 7 nucleotides align to TRBD1. The germline V gene has CDR1 MGHRA and CDR2 YSYEKL. This CDR3 spans 14 amino acids. V was pared by 7 bases and J by 4 bases, with 9 bases of the junction left unmatched. CDR3 DNA sequence: TGCGCCAGCAAACCACAGGGGTCGGTCACTGAAGCTTTCTTT. This translates into CASKPQGSVTEAFF.

The gene calls are TRBV7-9 and TRBJ2-1; TRBD2 aligns across 11 bases. V was clipped by 7 bases and J by 6 bases; unmatched bases: 8. The CDR3 spans 15 residues. Germline values: CDR1 SEHNR, CDR2 FQNEAQ (reference sequence). The CDR3 nucleotides read TGTGCCAGCAATACTCTAGCGGGAGGTGGCAATGAGCAGTTCTTC. Its protein is CASNTLAGGGNEQFF. The whole variable domain, remainder taken from reference TRBV7-9 and TRBJ2-1, is DTGVSQNPRHKITKRGQNVTFRCDPISEHNRLYWYRQTLGQGPEFLTYFQNEAQLEKSRLLSDRFSAERPKGSFSTLEIQRTEQGDSAMYLCASNTLAGGGNEQFFGPGTRLTVL.

V usage is TRBV29-1 and J usage is TRBJ2-5, with 8 nucleotides matching TRBD1. Looked up from germline, CDR1 is SQVTM and CDR2 is ANQGSEA. The CDR3 is 14 amino acids. Trimming at V came to 6 bases and at J to 2 bases, leaving 8 bases not matched to a gene. CDR3 sequence reads: CSVTTGVEQETQYF. The CDR3 DNA reads as TGCAGCGTGACGACAGGGGTGGAACAAGAGACCCAGTACTTC.

V usage is TRBV6-6 and J usage is TRBJ1-5; possible D gene TRBD1, 6 bases. Trimming cost V 6 bases and J 5 bases, with 17 bases left between them. Germline-derived CDR1 and CDR2 are MNHNY and SVGAGI (reference sequence). There are 15 residues in the CDR3. The CDR3 sequence: CASSAVEGGYQPQHF. DNA of the CDR3: TGTGCCAGCAGCGCCGTTGAAGGGGGATATCAGCCCCAGCATTTT.

This clone was counted a single time. V gene TRBV28 combines with J gene TRBJ2-7; D is unclear. This CDR3 has 14 amino acids. Between the trimmed V and J ends, which lost 6 bases and 4 bases, there was a span of 16 bases. Germline lookup yields CDR1 MDHEN and CDR2 SYDVKM. CDR3 region: CASSPDGATYEQYF. The CDR3 nucleotides are TGTGCCAGCAGCCCAGACGGCGCCACTTACGAGCAGTACTTC.

This chain links TRBV7-3 with TRBJ1-2; 9 nucleotides line up with TRBD1. The V gene end was trimmed by 6 bases and the J gene end by 0 bases; junction bases not matched to a gene: 11. The CDR3 spans 17 residues. CDR1 SGHTA and CDR2 FQGTGA come from the germline V gene. The chain's CDR3 is CASRAGTGRTTNYGYTF. The CDR3 nucleotides are TGTGCCAGCAGGGCCGGGACAGGGCGGACAACTAACTATGGCTACACCTTC.

The CDR3 nucleotides are TGTGCCAACAGGTTCACCTACGAGCAGTACTTC. Its translation: CANRFTYEQYF. The chain links TRBV2 to TRBJ2-7; possible D gene TRBD1, 5 bases. The CDR3 is 11 residues long. V was cut by 10 bases and J by 2 bases, with 9 bases left in between. In germline, CDR1 is SNHLY, CDR2 FYNNEI.

In nucleotides, the CDR3 is TGTGCCAGCAGGGGTACGGGGCCGACCTACGAGCAGTACTTC. Translating gives CASRGTGPTYEQYF. The rearrangement uses TRBV2 and TRBJ2-7; tentatively, D is TRBD1 or TRBD2 (5 bases each). The length of the CDR3 is 14 residues. Per germline, CDR1 SNHLY and CDR2 FYNNEI. The V and J ends lost 6 bases and 2 bases respectively, with 14 bases between them.

The chain uses TRBV7-6 and TRBJ2-1; 7 positions match TRBD1. CDR1 and CDR2 (germline): SGHVS, FNYEAQ. The CDR3 spans 15 residues. The J segment lost 4 bases and the V segment lost 3 bases, leaving 6 bases of the junction unmatched. Here the CDR3 reads CASSLGTAPYNEQFF. CDR3 DNA sequence: TGTGCCAGCAGCTTGGGGACAGCCCCTTACAATGAGCAGTTCTTC.

The CDR3 nucleotides are TGTGCCAGCAGTCTAGAACGAGTGTCACCCCTCCACTTT. Its translation: CASSLERVSPLHF. This chain links TRBV14 with TRBJ1-6, with D unclear. Trimming cost V 6 bases and J 10 bases, with 13 bases left between them. This CDR3 has 13 residues. Germline V gene data show CDR1 as SGHDN and CDR2 as FVKESK.

The V and J genes are TRBV27 and TRBJ2-2; the D is unclear. The CDR3 is 14 residues long. Deletions cut 0 bases from V and 2 bases from J, with 4 bases between. The germline gives CDR1 MNHEY, CDR2 SMNVEV (reference sequence). DNA for the CDR3: TGTGCCAGCAGTTTATCGCGAAACACCGGGGAGCTGTTTTTT. Amino acids: CASSLSRNTGELFF.

V is TRBV18 and J is TRBJ2-2; a possible D gene is TRBD1 (6 bases). The ends were cut back, 3 bases at V and 4 bases at J, with 12 bases in the middle. This CDR3 spans 15 amino acids. Per the germline V gene, CDR1 is KGHSH and CDR2 is LQKENI. CDR3 DNA: TGTGCCAGCTCACCCCAGGGGTATGGCACCGGGGAGCTGTTTTTT. Translated: CASSPQGYGTGELFF.

V gene TRBV4-2 combines with J gene TRBJ2-2, with D perhaps matching TRBD1 (6 bases). The V and J ends lost 4 bases and 6 bases respectively, with 15 bases between them. Germline V gene data show CDR1 as LGHNA and CDR2 as YNFKEQ. CDR3 length: 15 residues. DNA for the CDR3: TGTGCCAGCAGCCGCAAGACAGGTGAACCCGGGGAGCTGTTTTTT. It is translated as CASSRKTGEPGELFF.

The genes are TRBV5-1 and TRBJ2-3, with a tentative D call TRBD2 (5 bases). V shed 1 base and J shed 4 bases, with 13 bases lying between them. Germline V lookup: CDR1 SGHRS, CDR2 YFSETQ. The CDR3 is made up of 15 amino acids. This chain's CDR3 is CASSLFGEMADTQYF. Here the CDR3 DNA reads TGCGCCAGCAGCTTGTTTGGGGAGATGGCAGATACGCAGTATTTT.

This sequence joins TRBV3-1 (or the pseudogene TRBV3-2) and TRBJ2-2; D perhaps matches TRBD1 (7 bases). The CDR3 length is 18 residues. CDR1 LGHDT and CDR2 YNNKEL come from the germline V gene (reference sequence). Trimming pared 4 bases from V and 0 bases from J, leaving 18 bases between. The CDR3 DNA follows: TGTGCCAGCAGCCCCCCCGACAGGGAGGTAGCGAACACCGGGGAGCTGTTTTTT. It yields the protein CASSPPDREVANTGELFF.

The gene calls are TRBV6-2 or TRBV6-3 and TRBJ2-1; the match to TRBD2 covers 12 bases. V lost 5 bases and J lost 7; bases outside the gene matches: 9. This CDR3 has 16 amino acids. Germline V gives CDR1 MNHEY, CDR2 SVGEGT. CDR3 bases: TGTGCCAGCAGTCACGGCCCGACTAGCGGGAGTAATGAGCAGTTCTTC. Its translation is CASSHGPTSGSNEQFF.

The chain couples TRBV3-1 (or the pseudogene TRBV3-2) to TRBJ1-3; D is possibly TRBD1 (5 bases). Germline CDR1 is LGHDT and CDR2 is YNNKEL (reference sequence). CDR3 length: 15 residues. V lost 3 bases to trimming and J lost 6 bases, with 15 bases between them. CDR3 sequence (DNA): TGTGCCAGCAGCCATCCCCACAGGACATCAAACACCATATATTTT. It codes for CASSHPHRTSNTIYF.

The rearrangement links TRBV15 to TRBJ2-7, with 10 bases matching TRBD1. The germline gives CDR1 LNHNV, CDR2 YYDKDF (reference sequence). This CDR3 region has 14 residues. Trimming removed 9 bases from V and 4 bases from J; junction bases left unmatched: 9. The CDR3 nucleotides read TGTGCCACTAGACCCGGGACAGGGGATTACGAGCAGTACTTC. It encodes CATRPGTGDYEQYF.

This sequence joins TRBV6-2 or TRBV6-3 and TRBJ2-3, with a weak D call TRBD2 (6 bases). Germline values: CDR1 MNHEY, CDR2 SVGEGT. V was trimmed by 6 bases and J by 3 bases, leaving 16 bases between them. The CDR3 has 15 residues. In nucleotides, the CDR3 is TGTGCCAGCAGCGGGGGTTGGGGGAGAACAGATACGCAGTATTTT. This encodes CASSGGWGRTDTQYF.